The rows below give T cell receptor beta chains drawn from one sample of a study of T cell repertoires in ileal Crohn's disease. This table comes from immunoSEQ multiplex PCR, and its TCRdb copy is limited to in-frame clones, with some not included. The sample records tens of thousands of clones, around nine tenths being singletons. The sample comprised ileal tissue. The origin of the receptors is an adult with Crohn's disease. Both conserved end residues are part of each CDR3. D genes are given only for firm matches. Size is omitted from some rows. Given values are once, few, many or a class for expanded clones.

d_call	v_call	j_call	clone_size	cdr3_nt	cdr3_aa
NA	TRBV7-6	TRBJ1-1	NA	TGTGCCAGCAGCTTAGCGGCGGAACTCCTGAACACTGAAGCTTTCTTT	CASSLAAELLNTEAFF
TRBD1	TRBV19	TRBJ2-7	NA	TGTGCCACCCACCCTGGGACAGGTCGCCTCTCCTACGAGCAGTACTTC	CATHPGTGRLSYEQYF
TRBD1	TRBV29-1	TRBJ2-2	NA	TGCAGCGTTGACGCGGACAGGGGCGGTACCGGGGAGCTGTTTTTT	CSVDADRGGTGELFF
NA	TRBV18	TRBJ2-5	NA	TGTGCCAGCTCACCTCTTTCGGCCAGGTTGGGGACCCAGTACTTC	CASSPLSARLGTQYF
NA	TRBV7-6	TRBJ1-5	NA	TGTGCCAGCAGCTTAGAGGGGCGCGGGGACAATCAGCCCCAGCATTTT	CASSLEGRGDNQPQHF
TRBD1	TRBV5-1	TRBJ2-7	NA	TGCGCCAGCAGCCGAATACTACACGGACAGGCCCACGAGCAGTACTTC	CASSRILHGQAHEQYF
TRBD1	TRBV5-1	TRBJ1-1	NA	TGCGCCAGCAGCTTTCCAGGGGGTAGCACTGAAGCTTTCTTT	CASSFPGGSTEAFF
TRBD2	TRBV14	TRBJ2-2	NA	TGTGCCAGCAGCACCCGGACTAGCGGGATTGGCCGGGAGCTGTTTTTT	CASSTRTSGIGRELFF
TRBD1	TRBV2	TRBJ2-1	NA	TGTGCCAGCAGCGAGACAGGGGTTGAGCAGTTCTTC	CASSETGVEQFF
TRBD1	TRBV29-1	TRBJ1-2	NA	TGCAGCGTGCACAGGGGGCCGCGTGGCTACACCTTC	CSVHRGPRGYTF
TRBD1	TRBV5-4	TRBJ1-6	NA	TGTGCCAGCAGCTTGGACAGGGGTAAGAATTCACCCCTCCACTTT	CASSLDRGKNSPLHF
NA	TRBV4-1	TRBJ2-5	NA	TGCGCCAGCAGCCAAGGGTCAGACCAAGAGACCCAGTACTTC	CASSQGSDQETQYF
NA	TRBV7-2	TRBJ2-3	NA	TGTGCCAGCAGCTTAGTTGGTACGGGAGCTAGCACAGATACGCAGTATTTT	CASSLVGTGASTDTQYF
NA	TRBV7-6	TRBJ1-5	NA	TGTGCCAGCAGCCCATCCCGCGGTCAGCCCCAGCATTTT	CASSPSRGQPQHF
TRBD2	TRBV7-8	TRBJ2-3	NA	TGTGCCAGCAGCTGGGGCGGGGGGTATGCAGATACGCAGTATTTT	CASSWGGGYADTQYF
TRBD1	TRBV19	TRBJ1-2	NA	TGTGCCAGTAGTACCCGGACAGGGGATCACTATGGCTACACCTTC	CASSTRTGDHYGYTF
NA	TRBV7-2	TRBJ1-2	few	TGTGCCAGCAGCTTAGATGCCGAGGTGGTCTACACCTTC	CASSLDAEVVYTF
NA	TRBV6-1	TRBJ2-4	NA	TGTGCCAGCAGTAATCTAGCCAAAAACATTCAGTACTTC	CASSNLAKNIQYF
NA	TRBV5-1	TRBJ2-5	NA	TGCGCCAGCAGCGGACAACGTGGGGAGACCCAGTACTTC	CASSGQRGETQYF
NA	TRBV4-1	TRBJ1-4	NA	TGCGCCAGCAGCCAAACCTACAGGGAAACTAATGAAAAACTGTTTTTT	CASSQTYRETNEKLFF
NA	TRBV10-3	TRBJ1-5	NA	TGTGCCATCAGTGACAGGAATCAGCCCCAGCATTTT	CAISDRNQPQHF
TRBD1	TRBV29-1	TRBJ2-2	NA	TGCAGCGGGGGACAGGGGGCCGGCGGGGAGCTGTTTTTT	CSGGQGAGGELFF
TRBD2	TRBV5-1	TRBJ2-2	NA	TGCGCCAGCAGCTTGGCGCGGGGGGACACCGGGGAGCTGTTTTTT	CASSLARGDTGELFF
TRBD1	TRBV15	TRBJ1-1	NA	TGTGCCACCAGCAGACCCTCGGGACAGAAGGCCAAGAACACTGAAGCTTTCTTT	CATSRPSGQKAKNTEAFF
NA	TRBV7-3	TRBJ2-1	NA	TGTGCCAGCAGCTCGGACTGGGACAATGAGCAGTTCTTC	CASSSDWDNEQFF
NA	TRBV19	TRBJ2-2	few	TGTGCCAGTGCAGACACCGGGGAGCTGTTTTTT	CASADTGELFF
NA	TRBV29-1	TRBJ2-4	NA	TGCAGCGCTTCAGGTGAACCCAAAAACATTCAGTACTTC	CSASGEPKNIQYF
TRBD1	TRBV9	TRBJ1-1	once	TGTGCCAGCAGCGTAGATGCGGGACAGGGTATCACTGAAGCTTTCTTT	CASSVDAGQGITEAFF
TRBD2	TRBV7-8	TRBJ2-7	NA	TGTGCCAGCAGCTTAGCTAGCGGGACCTACGAGCAGTACTTC	CASSLASGTYEQYF
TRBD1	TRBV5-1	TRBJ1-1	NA	TGCGCCAGCAGCTCGATGGGACAGGGCACTGAAGCTTTCTTT	CASSSMGQGTEAFF
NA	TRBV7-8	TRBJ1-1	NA	TGTGCCAGCAGCCTAAACAGGGACACTGAAGCTTTCTTT	CASSLNRDTEAFF
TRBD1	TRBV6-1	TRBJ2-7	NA	TGTGCCAGCGGACAGGGGGTCTACGAGCAGTACTTC	CASGQGVYEQYF
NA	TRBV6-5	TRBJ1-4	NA	TGTGCCAGCAGTTTCGTGGCTGTCGATAATGAAAAACTGTTTTTT	CASSFVAVDNEKLFF
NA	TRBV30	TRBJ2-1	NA	TGTGCCTGGATCCCCCTTAGCCGAGATGAGCAGTTCTTC	CAWIPLSRDEQFF
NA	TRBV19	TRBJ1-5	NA	TGTGCCAGTAACGGCAGGGGTAGGAACGGCAATCAGCCCCAGCATTTT	CASNGRGRNGNQPQHF
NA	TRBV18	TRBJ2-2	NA	TGTGCCAGCTCTGGCGGTACCGGGGAGCTGTTTTTT	CASSGGTGELFF
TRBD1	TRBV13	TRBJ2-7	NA	TGTGCCACCAACTATGGTGGGACAGGGGAGCTAGGAAAGTCCTACGAGCAGTACTTC	CATNYGGTGELGKSYEQYF
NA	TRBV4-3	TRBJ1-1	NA	TGCGCCAGCAGCCAAGAAGGCAGGGGCCCAGTGAACACTGAAGCTTTCTTT	CASSQEGRGPVNTEAFF
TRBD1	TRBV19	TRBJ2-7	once	TGTGCCAGTAATCCCGGTTTGCCAGGGGGCGTTTTAGACGAGCAGTACTTC	CASNPGLPGGVLDEQYF